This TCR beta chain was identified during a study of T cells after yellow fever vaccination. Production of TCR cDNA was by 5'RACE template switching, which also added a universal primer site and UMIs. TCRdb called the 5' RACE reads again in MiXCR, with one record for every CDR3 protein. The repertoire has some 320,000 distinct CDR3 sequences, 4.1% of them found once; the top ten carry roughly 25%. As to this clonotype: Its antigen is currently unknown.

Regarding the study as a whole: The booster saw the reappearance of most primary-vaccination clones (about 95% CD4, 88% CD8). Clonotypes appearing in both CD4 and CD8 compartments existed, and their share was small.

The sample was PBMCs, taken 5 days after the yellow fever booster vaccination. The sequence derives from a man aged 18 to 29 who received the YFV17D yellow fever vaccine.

CDR3: CASTPGGGLTDTQYF. CDR3 DNA sequence: TGTGCCAGCACCCCTGGCGGGGGGCTCACAGATACGCAGTATTTT. The chain has TRBV12-3 or TRBV12-4 and TRBJ2-3; 8 nucleotides agree with TRBD2. The CDR3 has 15 amino acids. V lost 7 bases, J lost 2 bases, and 8 bases stayed unmatched.